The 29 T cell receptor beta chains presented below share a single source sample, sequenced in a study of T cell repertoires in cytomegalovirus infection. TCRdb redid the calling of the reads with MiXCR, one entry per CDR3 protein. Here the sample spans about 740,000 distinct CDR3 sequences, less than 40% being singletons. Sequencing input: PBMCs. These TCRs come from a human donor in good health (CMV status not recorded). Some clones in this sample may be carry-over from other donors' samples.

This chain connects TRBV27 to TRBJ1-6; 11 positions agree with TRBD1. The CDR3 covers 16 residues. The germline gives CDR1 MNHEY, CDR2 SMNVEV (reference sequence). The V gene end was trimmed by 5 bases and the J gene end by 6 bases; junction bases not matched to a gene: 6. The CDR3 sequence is CASSPGTGGSNSPLHF. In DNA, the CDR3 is TGTGCCAGCAGTCCTGGGACAGGGGGGAGTAATTCACCCCTCCACTTT.

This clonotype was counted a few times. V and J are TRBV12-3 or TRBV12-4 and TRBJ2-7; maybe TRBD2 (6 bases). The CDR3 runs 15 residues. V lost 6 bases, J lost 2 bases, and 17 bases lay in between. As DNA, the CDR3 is TGTGCCAGCAGCCCGCCGCGTGGAGGGGCCTACGAGCAGTACTTC. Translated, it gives CASSPPRGGAYEQYF.

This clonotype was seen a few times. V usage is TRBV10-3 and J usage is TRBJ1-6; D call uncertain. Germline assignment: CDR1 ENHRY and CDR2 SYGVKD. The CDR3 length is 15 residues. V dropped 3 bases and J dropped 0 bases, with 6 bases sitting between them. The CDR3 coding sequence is TGTGCCATCAGTGATGGGAGCTCCTATAATTCACCCCTCCACTTT. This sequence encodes CAISDGSSYNSPLHF.

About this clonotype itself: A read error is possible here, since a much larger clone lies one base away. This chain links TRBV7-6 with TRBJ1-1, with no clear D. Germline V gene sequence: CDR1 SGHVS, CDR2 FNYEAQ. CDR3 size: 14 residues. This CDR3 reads CASSLEPLSTEDFF. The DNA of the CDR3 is TGTGCCAGCAGCTTAGAACCCTTGAGCACTGAAGATTTCTTT.

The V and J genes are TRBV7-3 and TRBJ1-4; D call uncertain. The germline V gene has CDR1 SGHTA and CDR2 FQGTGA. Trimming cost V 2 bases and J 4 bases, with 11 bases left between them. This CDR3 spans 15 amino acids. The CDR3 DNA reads TGTGCCAGCAGCTTAGGTGGGAAAAATAATGAAAAACTGTTTTTT. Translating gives CASSLGGKNNEKLFF.

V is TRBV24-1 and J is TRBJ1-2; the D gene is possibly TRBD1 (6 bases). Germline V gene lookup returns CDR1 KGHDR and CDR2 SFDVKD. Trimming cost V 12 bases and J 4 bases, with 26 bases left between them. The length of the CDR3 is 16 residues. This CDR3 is CAPVKRTATLGYGYTF. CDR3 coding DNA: TGTGCCCCTGTTAAGAGGACAGCAACCCTAGGCTATGGCTACACCTTC.

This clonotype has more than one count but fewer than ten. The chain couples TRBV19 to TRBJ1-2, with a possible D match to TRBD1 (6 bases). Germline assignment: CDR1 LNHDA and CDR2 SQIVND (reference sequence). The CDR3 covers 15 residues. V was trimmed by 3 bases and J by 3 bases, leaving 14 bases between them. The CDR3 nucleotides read TGTGCCAGTAGTATTTGGGGGGCGCGAGACTATGGCTACACCTTC. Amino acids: CASSIWGARDYGYTF.

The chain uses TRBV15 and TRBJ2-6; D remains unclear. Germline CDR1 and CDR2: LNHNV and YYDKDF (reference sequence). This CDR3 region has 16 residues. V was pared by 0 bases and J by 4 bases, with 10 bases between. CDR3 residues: CATSRDLLVGANVLTF. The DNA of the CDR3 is TGTGCCACCAGCAGAGATTTATTGGTAGGGGCCAACGTCCTGACTTTC.

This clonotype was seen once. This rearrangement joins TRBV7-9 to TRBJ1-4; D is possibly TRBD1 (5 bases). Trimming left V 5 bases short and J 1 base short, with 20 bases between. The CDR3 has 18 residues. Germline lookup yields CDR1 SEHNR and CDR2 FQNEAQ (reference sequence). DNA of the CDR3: TGTGCCAGCAGCCCCTCTTGGGGGAAGGCGATAACTAATGAAAAACTGTTTTTT. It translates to CASSPSWGKAITNEKLFF.

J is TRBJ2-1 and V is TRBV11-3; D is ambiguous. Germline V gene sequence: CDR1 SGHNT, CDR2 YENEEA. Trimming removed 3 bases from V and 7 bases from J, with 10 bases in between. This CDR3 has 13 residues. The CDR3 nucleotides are TGTGCCAGCAGCTTCCGACATCCGAATGAGCAGTTCTTC. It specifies CASSFRHPNEQFF.

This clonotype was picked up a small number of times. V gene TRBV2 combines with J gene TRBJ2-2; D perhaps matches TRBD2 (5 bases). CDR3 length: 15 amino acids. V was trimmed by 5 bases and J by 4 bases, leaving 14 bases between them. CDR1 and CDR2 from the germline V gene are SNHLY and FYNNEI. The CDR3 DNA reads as TGTGCCAGCAGTCCTCCGGTGGCGGGCACCGGGGAGCTGTTTTTT. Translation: CASSPPVAGTGELFF.

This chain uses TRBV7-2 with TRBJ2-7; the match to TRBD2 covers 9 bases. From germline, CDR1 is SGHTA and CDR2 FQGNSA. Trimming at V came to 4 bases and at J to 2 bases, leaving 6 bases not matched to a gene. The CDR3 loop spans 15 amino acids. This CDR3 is CASSYLAGSPYEQYF. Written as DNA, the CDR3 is TGTGCCAGCAGCTATCTAGCGGGATCTCCCTACGAGCAGTACTTC.

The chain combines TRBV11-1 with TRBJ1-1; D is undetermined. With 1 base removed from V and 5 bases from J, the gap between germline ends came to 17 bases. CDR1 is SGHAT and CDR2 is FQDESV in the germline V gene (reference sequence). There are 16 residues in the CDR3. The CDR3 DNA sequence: TGTGCCAGCAGCTTAGATGGCCCGGCCCGTCGGACTGAAGCTTTCTTT. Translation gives CASSLDGPARRTEAFF.

Written as DNA, the CDR3 is TGTGCCAGTAGTATAGATCACCTAGCGGGGGCCGAGCAGTTCTTC. It specifies CASSIDHLAGAEQFF. J is TRBJ2-1 and V is TRBV19, with 10 bases aligning to TRBD2. J lost 10 bases, V lost 0 bases, and 6 bases had no gene match. The germline gives CDR1 LNHDA, CDR2 SQIVND (reference sequence). The CDR3 extends over 15 amino acids.

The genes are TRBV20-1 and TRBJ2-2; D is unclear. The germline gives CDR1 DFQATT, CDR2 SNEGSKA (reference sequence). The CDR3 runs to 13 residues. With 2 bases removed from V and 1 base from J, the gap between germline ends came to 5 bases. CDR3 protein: CSARQLNTGELFF. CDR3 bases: TGCAGTGCTAGACAGCTGAACACCGGGGAGCTGTTTTTT.

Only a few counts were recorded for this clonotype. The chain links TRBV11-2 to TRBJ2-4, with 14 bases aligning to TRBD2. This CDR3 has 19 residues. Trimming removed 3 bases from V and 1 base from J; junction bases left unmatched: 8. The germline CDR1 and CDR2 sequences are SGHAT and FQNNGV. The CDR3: CASSFLTSGGARAKNIQYF. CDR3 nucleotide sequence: TGTGCCAGCAGCTTCCTGACTAGCGGGGGGGCCCGGGCCAAAAACATTCAGTACTTC. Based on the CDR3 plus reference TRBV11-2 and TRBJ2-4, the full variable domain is EAGVAQSPRYKIIEKRQSVAFWCNPISGHATLYWYQQILGQGPKLLIQFQNNGVVDDSQLPKDRFSAERLKGVDSTLKIQPAKLEDSAVYLCASSFLTSGGARAKNIQYFGAGTRLSVL.

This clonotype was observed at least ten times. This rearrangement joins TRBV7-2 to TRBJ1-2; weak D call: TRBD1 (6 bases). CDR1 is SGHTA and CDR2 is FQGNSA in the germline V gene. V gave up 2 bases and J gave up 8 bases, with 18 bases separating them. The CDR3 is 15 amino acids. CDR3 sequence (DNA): TGTGCCAGCAGCTTAACGGGGTGGGGGCGCGGAGGCTACACCTTC. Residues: CASSLTGWGRGGYTF.

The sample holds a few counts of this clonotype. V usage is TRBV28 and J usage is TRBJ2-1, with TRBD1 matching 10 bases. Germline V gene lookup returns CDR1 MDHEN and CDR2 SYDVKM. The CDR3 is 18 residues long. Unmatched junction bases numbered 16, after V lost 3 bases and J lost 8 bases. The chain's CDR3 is CASSFDLGGTGVSHEQFF. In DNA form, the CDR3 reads TGTGCCAGCAGTTTTGACCTTGGAGGGACAGGGGTGAGTCATGAGCAGTTCTTC. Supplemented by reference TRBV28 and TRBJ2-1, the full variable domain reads DVKVTQSSRYLVKRTGEKVFLECVQDMDHENMFWYRQDPGLGLRLIYFSYDVKMKEKGDIPEGYSVSREKKERFSLILESASTNQTSMYLCASSFDLGGTGVSHEQFFGPGTRLTVL.

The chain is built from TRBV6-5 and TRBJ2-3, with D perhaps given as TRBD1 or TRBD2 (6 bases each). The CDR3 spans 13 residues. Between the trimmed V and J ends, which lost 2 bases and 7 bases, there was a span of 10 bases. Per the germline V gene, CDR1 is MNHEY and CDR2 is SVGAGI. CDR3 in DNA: TGTGCCAGCAGTTACCGGGGGCGTAATACGCAGTATTTT. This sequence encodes CASSYRGRNTQYF.

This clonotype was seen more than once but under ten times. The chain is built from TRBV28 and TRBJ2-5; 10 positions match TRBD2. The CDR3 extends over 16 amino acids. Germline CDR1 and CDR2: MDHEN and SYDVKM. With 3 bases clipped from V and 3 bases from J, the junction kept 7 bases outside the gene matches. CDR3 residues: CASSLMLAGVEETQYF. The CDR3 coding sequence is TGTGCCAGCAGTTTGATGCTAGCGGGAGTCGAAGAGACCCAGTACTTC.

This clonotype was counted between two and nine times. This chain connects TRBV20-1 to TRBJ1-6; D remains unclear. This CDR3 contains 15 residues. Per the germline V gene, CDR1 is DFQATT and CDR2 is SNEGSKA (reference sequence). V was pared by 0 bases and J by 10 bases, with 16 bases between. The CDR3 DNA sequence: TGCAGTGCTAGAGATTCGGGTATTGGAAAGTCACCCCTCCACTTT. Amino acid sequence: CSARDSGIGKSPLHF.

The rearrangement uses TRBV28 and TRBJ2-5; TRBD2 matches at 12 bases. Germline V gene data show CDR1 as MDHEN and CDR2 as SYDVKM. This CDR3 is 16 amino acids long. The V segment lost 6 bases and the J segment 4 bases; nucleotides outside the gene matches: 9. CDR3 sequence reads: CASSRLAGVPGETQYF. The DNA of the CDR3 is TGTGCCAGCAGCAGACTAGCGGGAGTCCCGGGAGAGACCCAGTACTTC.

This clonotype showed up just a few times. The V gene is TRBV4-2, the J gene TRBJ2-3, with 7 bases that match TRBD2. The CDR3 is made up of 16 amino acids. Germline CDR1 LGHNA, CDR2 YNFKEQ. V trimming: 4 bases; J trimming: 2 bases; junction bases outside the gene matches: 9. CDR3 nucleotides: TGTGCCAGCAGCCGACTCCTAGCGGAGGACACAGATACGCAGTATTTT. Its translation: CASSRLLAEDTDTQYF.

The CDR3 bases are TGTGCCAGCAGTTTTACCTTCTCTGGGGCCAACGTCCTGACTTTC. Translating gives CASSFTFSGANVLTF. V usage is TRBV6-1 and J usage is TRBJ2-6; D is unclear. With 5 bases removed from V and 0 bases from J, the gap between germline ends came to 8 bases. Germline V gene data show CDR1 as MNHNS and CDR2 as SASEGT. The length of the CDR3 is 15 residues.

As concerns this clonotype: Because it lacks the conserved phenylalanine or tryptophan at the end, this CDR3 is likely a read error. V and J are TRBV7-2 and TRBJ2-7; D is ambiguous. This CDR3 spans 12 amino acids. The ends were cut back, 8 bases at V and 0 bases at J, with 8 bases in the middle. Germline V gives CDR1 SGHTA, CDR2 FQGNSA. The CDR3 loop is CASGQNSYEQYL. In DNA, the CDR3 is TGTGCCAGCGGTCAGAACTCCTACGAGCAGTACTTA.

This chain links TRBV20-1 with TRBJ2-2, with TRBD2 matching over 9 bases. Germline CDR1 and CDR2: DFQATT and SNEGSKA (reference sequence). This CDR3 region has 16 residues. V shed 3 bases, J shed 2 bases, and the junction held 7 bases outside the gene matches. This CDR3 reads CSARTAGLANTGELFF. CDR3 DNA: TGCAGTGCTAGGACTGCGGGACTAGCAAACACCGGGGAGCTGTTTTTT.

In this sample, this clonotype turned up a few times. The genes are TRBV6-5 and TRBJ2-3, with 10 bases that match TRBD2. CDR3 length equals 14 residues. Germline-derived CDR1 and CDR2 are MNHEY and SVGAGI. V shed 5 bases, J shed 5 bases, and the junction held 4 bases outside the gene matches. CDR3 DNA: TGTGCCAGCAGTCTAGCGGGAGTGGGAGATACGCAGTATTTT. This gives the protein CASSLAGVGDTQYF.

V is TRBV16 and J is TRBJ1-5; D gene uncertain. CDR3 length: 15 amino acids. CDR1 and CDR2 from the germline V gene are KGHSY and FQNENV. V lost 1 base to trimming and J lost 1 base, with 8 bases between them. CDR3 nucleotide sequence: TGTGCCAGCAGCCAATTGGCAGAAAGCAATCAGCCCCAGCATTTT. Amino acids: CASSQLAESNQPQHF.

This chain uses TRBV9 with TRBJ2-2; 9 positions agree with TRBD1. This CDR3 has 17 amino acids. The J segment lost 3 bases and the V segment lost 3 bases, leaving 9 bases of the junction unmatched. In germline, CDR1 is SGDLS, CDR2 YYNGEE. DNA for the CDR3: TGTGCCAGCAGCGCGAGCCGGGACAGGGCCTACACCGGGGAGCTGTTTTTT. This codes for CASSASRDRAYTGELFF.